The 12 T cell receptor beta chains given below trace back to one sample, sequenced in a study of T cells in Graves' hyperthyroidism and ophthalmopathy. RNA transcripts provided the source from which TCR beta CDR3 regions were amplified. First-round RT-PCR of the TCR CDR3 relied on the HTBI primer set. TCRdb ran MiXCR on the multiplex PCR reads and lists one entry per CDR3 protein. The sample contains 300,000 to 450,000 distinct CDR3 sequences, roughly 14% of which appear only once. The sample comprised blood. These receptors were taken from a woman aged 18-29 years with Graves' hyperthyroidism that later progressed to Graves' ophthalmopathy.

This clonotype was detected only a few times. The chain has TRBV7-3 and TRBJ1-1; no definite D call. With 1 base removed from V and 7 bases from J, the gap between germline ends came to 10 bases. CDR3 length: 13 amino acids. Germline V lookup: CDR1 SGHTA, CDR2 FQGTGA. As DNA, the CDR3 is TGTGCCAGCAGCTTAAAGGTTGGCAGTGAAGCTTTCTTT. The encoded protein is CASSLKVGSEAFF.

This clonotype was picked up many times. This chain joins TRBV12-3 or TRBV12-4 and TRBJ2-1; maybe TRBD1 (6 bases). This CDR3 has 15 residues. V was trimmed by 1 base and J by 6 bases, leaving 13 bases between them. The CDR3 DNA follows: TGTGCCAGCAGTTTAGGGGGGCTCAACGGCAATGAGCAGTTCTTC. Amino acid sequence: CASSLGGLNGNEQFF.

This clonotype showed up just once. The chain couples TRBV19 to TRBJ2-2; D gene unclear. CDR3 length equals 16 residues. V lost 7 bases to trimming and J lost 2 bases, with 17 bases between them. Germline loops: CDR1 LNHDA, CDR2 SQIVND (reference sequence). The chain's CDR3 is CASITSAASNTGELFF. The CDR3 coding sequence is TGTGCCAGTATTACTTCGGCAGCGAGTAACACCGGGGAGCTGTTTTTT.

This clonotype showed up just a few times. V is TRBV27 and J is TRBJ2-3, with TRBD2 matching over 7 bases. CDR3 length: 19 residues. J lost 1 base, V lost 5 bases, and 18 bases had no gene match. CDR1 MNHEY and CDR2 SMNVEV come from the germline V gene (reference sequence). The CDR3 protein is CASSRPRPTGTTGTDTQYF. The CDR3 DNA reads TGTGCCAGCAGTCGCCCGCGACCCACCGGGACTACCGGCACAGATACGCAGTATTTT.

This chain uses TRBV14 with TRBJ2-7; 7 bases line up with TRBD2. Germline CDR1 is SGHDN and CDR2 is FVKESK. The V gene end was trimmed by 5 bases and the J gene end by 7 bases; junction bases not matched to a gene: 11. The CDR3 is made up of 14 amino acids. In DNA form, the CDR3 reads TGTGCCAGCAGCGGCCTAGCGGCTTCCTTGGAGCAGTACTTC. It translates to CASSGLAASLEQYF.

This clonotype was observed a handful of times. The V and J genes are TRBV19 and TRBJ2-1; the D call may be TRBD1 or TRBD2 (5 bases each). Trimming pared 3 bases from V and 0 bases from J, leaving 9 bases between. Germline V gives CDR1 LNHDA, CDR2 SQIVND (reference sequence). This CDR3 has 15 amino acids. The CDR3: CASSIEGSSYNEQFF. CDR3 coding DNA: TGTGCCAGTAGTATTGAGGGGAGCTCCTACAATGAGCAGTTCTTC.

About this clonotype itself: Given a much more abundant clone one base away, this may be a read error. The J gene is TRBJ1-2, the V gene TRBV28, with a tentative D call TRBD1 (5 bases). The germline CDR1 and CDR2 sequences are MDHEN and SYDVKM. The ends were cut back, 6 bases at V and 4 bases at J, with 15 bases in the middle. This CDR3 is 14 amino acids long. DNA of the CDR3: TGTGCCAGCAGCCTCCCCGGGGACGGCTATGGCTACACCTTC. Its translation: CASSLPGDGYGYTF.

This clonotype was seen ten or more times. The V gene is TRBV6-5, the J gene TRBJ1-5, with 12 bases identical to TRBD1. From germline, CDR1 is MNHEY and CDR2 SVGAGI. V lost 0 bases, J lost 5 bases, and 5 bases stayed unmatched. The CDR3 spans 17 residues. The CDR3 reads CASSYSKGTGGDQPQHF. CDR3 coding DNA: TGTGCCAGCAGTTACTCGAAGGGGACAGGGGGCGATCAGCCCCAGCATTTT.

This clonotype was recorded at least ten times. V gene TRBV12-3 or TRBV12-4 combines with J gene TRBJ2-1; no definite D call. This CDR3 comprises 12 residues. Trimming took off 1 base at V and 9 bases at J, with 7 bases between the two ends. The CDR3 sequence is CASSLGWGEQFF. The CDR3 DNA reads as TGTGCCAGCAGTTTAGGGTGGGGTGAGCAGTTCTTC.

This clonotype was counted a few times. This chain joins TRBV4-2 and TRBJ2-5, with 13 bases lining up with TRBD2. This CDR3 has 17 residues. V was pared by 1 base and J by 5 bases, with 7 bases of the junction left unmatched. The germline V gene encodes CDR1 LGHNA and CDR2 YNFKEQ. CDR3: CASSQGLKLAGGETQYF. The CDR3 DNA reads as TGTGCCAGCAGCCAAGGGTTGAAACTAGCGGGAGGGGAGACCCAGTACTTC.

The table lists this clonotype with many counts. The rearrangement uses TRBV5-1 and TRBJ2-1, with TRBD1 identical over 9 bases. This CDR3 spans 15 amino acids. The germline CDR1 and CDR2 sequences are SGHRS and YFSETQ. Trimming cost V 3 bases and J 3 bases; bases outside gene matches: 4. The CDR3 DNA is TGCGCCAGCAGCTGGGGGGACAGGGACTACAATGAGCAGTTCTTC. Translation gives CASSWGDRDYNEQFF.

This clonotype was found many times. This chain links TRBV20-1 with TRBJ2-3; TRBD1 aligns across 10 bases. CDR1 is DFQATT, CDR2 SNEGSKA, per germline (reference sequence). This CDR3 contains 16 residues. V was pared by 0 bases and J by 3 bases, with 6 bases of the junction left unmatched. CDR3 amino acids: CSARDLLGQGTDTQYF. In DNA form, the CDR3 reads TGCAGTGCTAGAGATCTACTGGGACAGGGGACAGATACGCAGTATTTT.